The 9 T cell receptor beta chains below come from one sample, sequenced in a study of shared T cell receptors in the human thymus. TCRdb's table, derived via immunoSEQ multiplex PCR, lists solely in-frame clones and lacks some. The sample lists about 610,000 clones; 88% were seen once. These data were likewise used in another study, on human thymus T cells.

Sequenced material: thymocytes. The receptors shown here come from a boy under two years old with a congenital heart defect.

This chain uses TRBV21-1 with TRBJ2-7; whether TRBD1, the table's D call, matches the DNA was not checked. TRBV21-1 is flagged as a pseudogene. The CDR3 contains 16 residues. DNA of the CDR3: TGTGCCAGCAGCGAAATTAGAACAGGGGTGTTCTATAAGCAGTACTTC. Its protein is CASSEIRTGVFYKQYF.

The CDR3 DNA reads TGTGCTAGTGGTTTGGTAAAGGATGGAGCCGAGGGGACCCAGTACTTC. Protein: CASGLVKDGAEGTQYF. The rearrangement joins TRBV12-5 to TRBJ2-5; possibly TRBD2 for D (5 bases). Germline-derived CDR1 and CDR2 are LGHNT and FRNRAP. Between the trimmed V and J ends, which lost 0 bases and 7 bases, there was a span of 18 bases. The CDR3 consists of 16 residues.

The chain recombines TRBV29-1 with TRBJ2-7; 8 bases are a match to TRBD1. CDR3 length equals 14 residues. Germline trimming cut 4 bases from V and 4 bases from J; bases unmatched to any gene: 9. CDR1 and CDR2 from the germline V gene are SQVTM and ANQGSEA. CDR3 amino acids: CSVAVSQGAYEQYF. CDR3 bases: TGCAGCGTTGCGGTGTCGCAGGGGGCTTACGAGCAGTACTTC.

The V gene is TRBV4-3, the J gene TRBJ1-1, with 7 bases identical to TRBD1. J lost 1 base, V lost 3 bases, and 5 bases had no gene match. CDR1 is LGHNA, CDR2 YSLEER, per germline. This CDR3 spans 15 amino acids. The CDR3 DNA sequence: TGCGCCAGCAGCCACATGGACAGGCCGAACACTGAAGCTTTCTTT. It yields the protein CASSHMDRPNTEAFF.

The count of this clone is one. The V and J genes are TRBV10-2 and TRBJ1-5; no definite D call. CDR1 is WSHSY and CDR2 is SAAADI in the germline V gene. The length of the CDR3 is 17 residues. With 2 bases removed from V and 6 bases from J, the gap between germline ends came to 20 bases. Here the CDR3 reads CASSEAGYRSGSQPQHF. The CDR3 nucleotides read TGCGCCAGCAGTGAGGCTGGCTATCGATCCGGGAGTCAGCCCCAGCATTTT.

This clone was picked up one time. The chain is built from TRBV5-1 and TRBJ2-2; 7 positions agree with TRBD1. CDR1 and CDR2 from the germline V gene are SGHRS and YFSETQ. With 0 bases clipped from V and 7 bases from J, the junction kept 15 bases outside the gene matches. The CDR3 sequence is 18 residues long. The CDR3 DNA follows: TGCGCCAGCAGCTTGGCTTCGGACAGGCCACTACACGGCGGGGAGCTGTTTTTT. Residues: CASSLASDRPLHGGELFF.

This clone was picked up one time. The CDR3: CSVEAPDRANEQYF. The CDR3 DNA follows: TGCAGCGTTGAGGCTCCCGACAGGGCTAACGAGCAGTACTTC. The chain carries TRBV29-1 and TRBJ2-7, with TRBD1 identical over 7 bases. The CDR3 runs 14 residues. Unmatched junction bases numbered 10, after V lost 3 bases and J lost 5 bases. Germline CDR1 reads SQVTM; CDR2 reads ANQGSEA.

The genes are TRBV4-3 and TRBJ2-7; 11 nucleotides line up with TRBD2. The CDR3 is 20 residues long. V dropped 1 base and J dropped 0; count of bases not matched to a gene: 14. Germline-derived CDR1 and CDR2 are LGHNA and YSLEER. In DNA form, the CDR3 reads TGCGCCAGCAGCCAAGGGGCCGGGACTAGCGGAATCGTCAGCTCCTACGAGCAGTACTTC. This translates into CASSQGAGTSGIVSSYEQYF.

The rearrangement joins TRBV15 to TRBJ2-1, with 7 bases matching TRBD2. CDR3 size: 17 residues. The trim removed 4 bases at V and 3 bases at J, leaving 12 bases unmatched. Per germline, CDR1 LNHNV and CDR2 YYDKDF (reference sequence). The CDR3 is CATSKGRAGLSYNEQFF. CDR3 in DNA: TGTGCCACCAGCAAGGGGCGAGCGGGGTTAAGCTACAATGAGCAGTTCTTC.